The source of this T cell receptor (beta chain) is a study of regulatory T cells in long-lasting Graves disease. Study results and caveats: Limited sample numbers may have lowered accuracy.

Specified time point: persistent/refractory GD, antithyroid drugs over 5 years with positive TRAb. Extracted RNA from PBMCs served as the source of the TCR library. Patients of an endocrinology department in Xi'an, China, were included. This clonotype was picked up many times. Its antigen remains unidentified. According to the study, TCR beta libraries were built with iRepertoire HTBI primers and CDR3-region Arm-PCR. Each CDR3 protein gets one entry after TCRdb re-called the multiplex PCR reads with MiXCR. This sample has approximately 360,000 distinct CDR3 sequences; approximately 25% occur once, and the top ten carry around 30%. J gave up 5 bases and V 5 bases, and 9 bases lay outside the gene matches. CDR3 length equals 16 residues. The germline CDR1 and CDR2 sequences are SGHAT and FQNNGV.

The TCR originated in a middle-aged woman with Graves disease. This sample comprised peripheral blood mononuclear cells (PBMCs), obtained when the disease was refractory, from a patient treated with antithyroid drugs. The rearrangement joins TRBV11-2 to TRBJ2-7; TRBD2 matches at 13 bases. This CDR3 is CASSLATSGRSHEQYF. The DNA for the CDR3 is TGTGCCAGCAGCCTTGCGACTAGCGGGAGGTCCCACGAGCAGTACTTC.